Sequencing of this T cell receptor beta chain was carried out in a study of blood T cell repertoires in COVID-19 (dated by TCRdb to 2020 to 2022). With respect to the entire study: Samples covering the acute and convalescent phases of COVID-19 were provided by collaborators in the United States, Italy and Spain. The material from the prospective study consisted of cDNA or gDNA derived from T cells, B-cell-depleted T cells, or PBMCs. The samples were drawn from two sources: the first 160 participants of the ongoing ImmuneRACE study, and over 1,000 subjects contributed by 6 global collaborators. The repertoires were released in a freely available public database meant as a resource for research on the immune response to SARS-CoV-2. Nearly every sample came with metadata listing a de-identified subject ID, COVID-19 status, age in years and sex. Where HLA class I and class II types were available, the types were taken from metadata supplied by the sample provider, not from assay-based typing. Subjects who had been exposed to COVID-19, were actively infected with it, or had recovered from it provided the deeply sampled blood TCRbeta repertoires that made up the dataset. Overall study results and their limits: How much clinical and demographic metadata was included differed by source and by participant, and the metadata was provided uncurated.

The immunoSEQ Assay, a bias-controlled multiplex PCR, was used to amplify TCRbeta CDR3 regions from genomic DNA. The original pipeline was this. The number of nucleated cells in each sample was estimated from the amplification of reference gene primers within the assay. To quantify the absolute abundance of each unique TCRbeta CDR3 rearrangement, sequence reads were collapsed and filtered. For each sample, productive Simpson clonality was calculated as the square root of Simpson's diversity index across productive rearrangements. TCRdb stores this immuneACCESS table with in-frame sequences only. Part of the clones is absent; in the studies checked, under half of the shortfall reflects unresolved V genes, and no reason is known for the rest. From that table come the V and J calls and clone size; the DNA was used to work out D and trimming. This sample holds about 90,000 clones; about 89% were observed only once. The ten largest clones represent about 2% of the sample.

From the germline V gene (reference sequence), CDR1 is LGHDT and CDR2 is YNNKEL. Trimmed from V: 0 bases; trimmed from J: 1 base; junction bases lacking a gene match: 19. The CDR3 spans 24 residues, from the cysteine through the phenylalanine. Left in the record is the CDR3 DNA by itself, 72 bases read in frame from the first base. Whole blood was collected in K2EDTA tubes by collaborating institutions according to the institutions' own protocols. Collaborator samples were shipped for TCRbeta analysis as frozen whole blood, isolated PBMCs, or DNA extracted from either sample type. Of note for this clone: The specificity of this receptor is unknown. No base quality information exists; no much larger clone differs at one position.

The clonotype comes from a human donor with active COVID-19. The donor label of this sample is uncertain. The specimen was peripheral blood. The V gene is TRBV3-1 (or the pseudogene TRBV3-2) and the J gene is TRBJ2-3; 16 bases in the middle match TRBD2. The DNA sequence reads TGTGCCAGCAGCCAAGATCCAAAGGTACCGGGACTAGCGGGGGGGCCAATGGGCACAGATACGCAGTATTTT. Its amino acids are CASSQDPKVPGLAGGPMGTDTQYF.